These T cell receptor beta chains were read from a single sample in a study of Ad26.COV2.S vaccination and SARS-CoV-2 variants. Libraries were prepared by immunoSEQ multiplex PCR; TCRdb keeps only in-frame clonotypes and omits some of them. The sample holds some 640,000 clones, 80% to 90% seen once. The starting material was peripheral blood, obtained in a trial of Ad26.COV2.S vaccine versus placebo. All receptors derive from a person aged 18-65 years who received the Ad26.COV2.S COVID-19 vaccine or a placebo. The CDR3 runs from the conserved cysteine through the conserved F or W. D genes are given only for firm matches. Some rows mark clone size as missing; the rest say once, few, many or name a class of expanded clone.

>.|TRBJ2-4|.|TRBV9
CASSEGEEGQNIQYF
TGTGCCAGCAGCGAGGGGGAGGAGGGGCAAAACATTCAGTACTTC
>.|TRBJ2-7|.|TRBV7-2
CASSSPRDRAYEQYF
TGTGCCAGCAGCTCCCCCCGCGACAGAGCCTACGAGCAGTACTTC
>.|TRBJ2-1|TRBD2|TRBV18
CASSPAGLAGNEQFF
TGTGCCAGCTCACCTGCTGGGCTAGCGGGGAATGAGCAGTTCTTC
>.|TRBJ1-2|.|TRBV7-2
CASSLGVYGYTF
TGTGCCAGCAGCTTAGGGGTCTATGGCTACACCTTC
>.|TRBJ2-3|TRBD1|TRBV9
CASSARGQSTDTQYF
TGTGCCAGCAGCGCCAGGGGGCAGAGCACAGATACGCAGTATTTT
>.|TRBJ1-1|.|TRBV7-3
CASSLNQGFNTEAFF
TGTGCCAGCAGCTTAAACCAGGGATTTAACACTGAAGCTTTCTTT
>.|TRBJ1-5|.|TRBV2
CASSESNPNQPQHF
TGTGCCAGCAGTGAATCCAATCCCAATCAGCCCCAGCATTTT
>once|TRBJ1-2|TRBD1|TRBV4-2
CASSQGPDREGYGYTF
TGTGCCAGCAGCCAAGGGCCGGACAGGGAGGGGTATGGCTACACCTTC
>.|TRBJ1-5|.|TRBV16
CASSPQGYEEESQHF
TGTGCCAGCAGCCCTCAGGGTTACGAGGAAGAGTCCCAGCATTTT
>.|TRBJ2-1|TRBD2|TRBV28
CASSFGTSGLNEQFF
TGTGCCAGCAGTTTCGGGACTAGCGGGCTCAATGAGCAGTTCTTC
>.|TRBJ1-1|TRBD1|TRBV6-2/TRBV6-3
CASSYSSTGGWDTEAFF
TGTGCCAGCAGTTACTCGTCGACAGGGGGCTGGGACACTGAAGCTTTCTTT
>.|TRBJ2-7|.|TRBV5-8
CASSWVGPYEQYF
TGTGCCAGCAGCTGGGTGGGCCCCTACGAGCAGTACTTC
>.|TRBJ2-1|TRBD2|TRBV6-2/TRBV6-3
CASSYQRERGINEQFF
TGTGCCAGCAGTTACCAGCGGGAGCGCGGCATCAATGAGCAGTTCTTC
>.|TRBJ2-3|.|TRBV3-1/TRBV3-2
CASSQEWGVGADTQYF
TGTGCCAGCAGCCAAGAATGGGGGGTAGGGGCTGATACGCAGTATTTT
>.|TRBJ2-5|TRBD1|TRBV19
CASSVQGWETQYF
TGTGCCAGTAGCGTACAGGGGTGGGAGACCCAGTACTTC
>once|TRBJ1-6|.|TRBV2
CASSAEAGYNSPLHF
TGTGCCAGCAGCGCCGAGGCAGGTTATAATTCACCCCTCCACTTT
>.|TRBJ2-3|.|TRBV19
CASGARGLGTQYF
TGTGCCAGCGGAGCCCGGGGATTAGGTACGCAGTATTTT